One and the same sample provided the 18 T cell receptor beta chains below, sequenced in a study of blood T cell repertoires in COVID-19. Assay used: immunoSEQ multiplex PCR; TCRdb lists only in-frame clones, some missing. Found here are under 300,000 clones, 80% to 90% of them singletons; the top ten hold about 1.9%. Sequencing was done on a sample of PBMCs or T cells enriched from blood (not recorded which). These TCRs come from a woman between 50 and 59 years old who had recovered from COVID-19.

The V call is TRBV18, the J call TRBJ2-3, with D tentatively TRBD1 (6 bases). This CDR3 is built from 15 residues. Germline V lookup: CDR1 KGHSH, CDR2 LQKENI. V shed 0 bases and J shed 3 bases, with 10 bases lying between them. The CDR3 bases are TGTGCCAGCTCACCACCTGGGGGCGCGACAGATACGCAGTATTTT. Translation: CASSPPGGATDTQYF.

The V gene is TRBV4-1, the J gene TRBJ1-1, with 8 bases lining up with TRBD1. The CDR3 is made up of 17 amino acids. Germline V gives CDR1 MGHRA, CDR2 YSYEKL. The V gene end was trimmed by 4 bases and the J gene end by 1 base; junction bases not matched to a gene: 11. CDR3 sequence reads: CASSLRQGFYENTEAFF. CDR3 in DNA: TGCGCCAGCAGCCTAAGACAGGGGTTTTATGAGAACACTGAAGCTTTCTTT.

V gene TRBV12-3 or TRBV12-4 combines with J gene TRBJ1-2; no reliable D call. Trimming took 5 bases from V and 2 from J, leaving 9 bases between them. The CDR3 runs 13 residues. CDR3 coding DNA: TGTGCCAGCAGTACCACTGTGAACTATGGCTACACCTTC. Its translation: CASSTTVNYGYTF.

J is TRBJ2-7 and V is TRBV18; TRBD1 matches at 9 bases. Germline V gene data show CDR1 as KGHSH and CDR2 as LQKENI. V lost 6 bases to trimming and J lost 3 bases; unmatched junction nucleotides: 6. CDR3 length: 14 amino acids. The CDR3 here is CASSQGTGSYEQYF. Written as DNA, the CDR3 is TGTGCCAGCTCCCAGGGGACAGGGAGCTACGAGCAGTACTTC.

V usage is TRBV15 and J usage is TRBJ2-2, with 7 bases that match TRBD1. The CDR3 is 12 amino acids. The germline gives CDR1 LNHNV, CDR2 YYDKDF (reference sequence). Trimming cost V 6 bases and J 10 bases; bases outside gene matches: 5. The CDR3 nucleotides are TGTGCCACCAGTAAGACAGGGATGGAGCTGTTTTTT. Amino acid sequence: CATSKTGMELFF.

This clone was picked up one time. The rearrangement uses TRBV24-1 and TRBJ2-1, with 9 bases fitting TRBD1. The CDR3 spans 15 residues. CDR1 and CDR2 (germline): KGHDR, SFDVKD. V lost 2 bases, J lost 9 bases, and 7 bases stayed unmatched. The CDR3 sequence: CATSDSTGGNGEQFF. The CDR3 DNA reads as TGTGCCACCAGTGATTCGACAGGGGGGAATGGTGAGCAGTTCTTC.

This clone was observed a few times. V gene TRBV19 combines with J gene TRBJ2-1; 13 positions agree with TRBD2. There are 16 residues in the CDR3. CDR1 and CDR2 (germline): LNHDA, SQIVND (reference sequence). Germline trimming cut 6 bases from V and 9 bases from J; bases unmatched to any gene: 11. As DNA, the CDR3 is TGTGCCAGTAGCCGTATTACTAGCGGGAGGGCCCGTGAGCAGTTCTTC. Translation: CASSRITSGRAREQFF.

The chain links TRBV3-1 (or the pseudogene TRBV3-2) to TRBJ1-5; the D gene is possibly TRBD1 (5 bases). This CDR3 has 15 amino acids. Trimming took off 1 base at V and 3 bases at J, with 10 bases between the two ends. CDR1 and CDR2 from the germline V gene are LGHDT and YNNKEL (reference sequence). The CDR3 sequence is CASSQGGGANQPQHF. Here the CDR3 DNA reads TGTGCCAGCAGCCAAGGCGGAGGGGCCAATCAGCCCCAGCATTTT.

The CDR3 protein is CASSGWDREGGYTF. The CDR3 DNA reads TGTGCCAGCAGTGGATGGGACAGGGAGGGTGGCTACACCTTC. This chain uses TRBV2 with TRBJ1-2; 9 nucleotides agree with TRBD1. V shed 4 bases, J shed 7 bases, and the junction held 7 bases outside the gene matches. Per the germline V gene, CDR1 is SNHLY and CDR2 is FYNNEI. The CDR3 is 14 residues long.

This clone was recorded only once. The CDR3 DNA reads TGTGCCAGCAGCCCCGGGGGGACAGATACGCAGTATTTT. Translation gives CASSPGGTDTQYF. V usage is TRBV3-1 (or the pseudogene TRBV3-2) and J usage is TRBJ2-3; 7 nucleotides align to TRBD2. The germline CDR1 and CDR2 sequences are LGHDT and YNNKEL (reference sequence). Trimming cost V 4 bases and J 3 bases; bases outside gene matches: 1. This CDR3 is built from 13 residues.

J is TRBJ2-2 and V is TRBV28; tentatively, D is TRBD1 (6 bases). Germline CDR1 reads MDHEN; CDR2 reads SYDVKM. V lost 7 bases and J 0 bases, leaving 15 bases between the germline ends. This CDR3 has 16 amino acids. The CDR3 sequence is CASKRDTFSNTGELFF. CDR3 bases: TGTGCCAGCAAACGGGACACCTTTTCGAACACCGGGGAGCTGTTTTTT.

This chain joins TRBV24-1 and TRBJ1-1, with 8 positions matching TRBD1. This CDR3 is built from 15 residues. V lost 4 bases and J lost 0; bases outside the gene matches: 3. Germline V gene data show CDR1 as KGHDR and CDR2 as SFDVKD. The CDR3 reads CATSDGQGMNTEAFF. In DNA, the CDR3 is TGTGCCACCAGTGACGGACAGGGCATGAACACTGAAGCTTTCTTT.

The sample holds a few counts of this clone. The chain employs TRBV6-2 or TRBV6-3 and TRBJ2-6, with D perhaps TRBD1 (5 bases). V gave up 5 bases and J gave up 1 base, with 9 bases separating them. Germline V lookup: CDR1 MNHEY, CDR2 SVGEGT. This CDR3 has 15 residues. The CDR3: CASSPTGSGANVLTF. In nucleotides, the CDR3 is TGTGCCAGCAGTCCAACAGGTTCTGGGGCCAACGTCCTGACTTTC.

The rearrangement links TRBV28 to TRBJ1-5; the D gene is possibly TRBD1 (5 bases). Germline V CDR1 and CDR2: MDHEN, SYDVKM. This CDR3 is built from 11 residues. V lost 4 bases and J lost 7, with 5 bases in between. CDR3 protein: CASSSGQPQHF. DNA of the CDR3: TGTGCCAGCAGTTCAGGGCAGCCCCAGCATTTT.

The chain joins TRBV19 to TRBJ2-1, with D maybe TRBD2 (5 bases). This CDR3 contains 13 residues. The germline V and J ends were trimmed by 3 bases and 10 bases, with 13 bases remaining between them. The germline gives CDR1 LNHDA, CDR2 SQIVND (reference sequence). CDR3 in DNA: TGTGCCAGTAGTATTGGACTGCCCGGGGAGCAGTTCTTC. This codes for CASSIGLPGEQFF.

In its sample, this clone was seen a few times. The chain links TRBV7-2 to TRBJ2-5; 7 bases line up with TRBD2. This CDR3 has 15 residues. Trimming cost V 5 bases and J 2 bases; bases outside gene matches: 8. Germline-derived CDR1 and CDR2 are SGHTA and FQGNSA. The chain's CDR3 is CASSAHGGGQETQYF. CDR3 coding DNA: TGTGCCAGCAGCGCCCATGGGGGAGGGCAAGAGACCCAGTACTTC.

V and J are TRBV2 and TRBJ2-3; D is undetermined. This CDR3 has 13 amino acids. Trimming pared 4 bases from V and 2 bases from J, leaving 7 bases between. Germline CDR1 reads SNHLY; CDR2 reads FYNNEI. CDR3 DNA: TGTGCCAGCAGTGCATCCAACACAGATACGCAGTATTTT. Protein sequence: CASSASNTDTQYF.

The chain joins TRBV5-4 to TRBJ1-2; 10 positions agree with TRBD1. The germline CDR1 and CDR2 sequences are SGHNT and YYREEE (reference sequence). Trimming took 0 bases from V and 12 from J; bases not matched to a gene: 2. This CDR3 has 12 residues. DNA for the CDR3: TGTGCCAGCAGCTTGGACGACAGGGGGCACACCTTC. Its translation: CASSLDDRGHTF.